The clone carrying this T cell receptor (beta chain) was recorded at least ten times. The data belong to a study of read filtering for tumor transcriptome and immune sequencing. The wider study: Per sample, TCR-region reads ranged about 3.5 to 11 million by IR-seq, about 80 to 1,400 by RNA-seq.

This library used roughly 0.4 ug RNA and molecular barcoded adaptors spanning alpha/delta and beta/gamma chains. Each CDR3 protein gets one entry after TCRdb re-called the reads with MiXCR. The sample includes roughly 69,000 distinct CDR3 sequences, approximately 15% seen only once; the top ten take 45%. Germline assignment: CDR1 SGHTA and CDR2 FQGTGA. The CDR3 covers 13 residues. V shed 6 bases and J 3 bases; nucleotides not matched to a gene: 4. The chain couples TRBV7-3 to TRBJ1-1; TRBD1 agrees at 7 bases. The clonotype comes from a donor at least 40 years old with multiple myeloma. The sample was a population of CD138-negative cells sorted from bone marrow. CDR3: CASSSQGHTEAFF. As DNA, the CDR3 is TGTGCCAGCAGTTCACAGGGGCACACTGAAGCTTTCTTT.